This is a list of T cell receptor beta chains from one sample in a study of human T cells and chemical hapten exposure. Each CDR3 protein gets one entry after TCRdb re-called the RACE reads with MiXCR. The data contain around 120,000 distinct CDR3 sequences, around 10% of them singletons. This material consisted of whole blood, taken in connection with sensitization to the hapten diphenylcyclopropenone (DPC). The source is a woman aged 45-59 years with alopecia areata. Some clones in this sample may be carry-over from other donors' samples. The CDR3 runs from the conserved cysteine through the conserved F or W. The order of the fields is clone size, D gene, V gene, J gene, CDR3 protein, CDR3 DNA. The D gene is left open where the match is weak. Clone size appears in some rows only: once, few, many, or a class for an expanded clone.

clone_size: few
d_call: -
v_call: TRBV11-1
j_call: TRBJ1-1
cdr3_aa: CASSLGFKGNTEAFF
cdr3_nt: TGTGCCAGCAGCTTAGGTTTTAAAGGGAACACTGAAGCTTTCTTT

clone_size: -
d_call: TRBD2
v_call: TRBV5-4
j_call: TRBJ2-1
cdr3_aa: CASSLAGLAQNNEQFF
cdr3_nt: TGTGCCAGCAGCTTGGCGGGACTAGCTCAGAACAATGAGCAGTTCTTC

clone_size: few
d_call: -
v_call: TRBV11-2
j_call: TRBJ2-1
cdr3_aa: CASMRQPGSNEQFF
cdr3_nt: TGTGCCAGCATGCGACAGCCCGGGTCGAATGAGCAGTTCTTC

clone_size: many
d_call: -
v_call: TRBV18
j_call: TRBJ1-6
cdr3_aa: CASSPTQGPLHF
cdr3_nt: TGTGCCAGCTCACCAACTCAGGGACCCCTCCACTTT

clone_size: few
d_call: -
v_call: TRBV15
j_call: TRBJ1-5
cdr3_aa: CATSGRVGNQPQHF
cdr3_nt: TGTGCCACCAGCGGAAGGGTGGGCAATCAGCCCCAGCATTTT

clone_size: few
d_call: -
v_call: TRBV20-1
j_call: TRBJ1-2
cdr3_aa: CSARVLQVYGYTF
cdr3_nt: TGCAGTGCTAGAGTTTTACAGGTCTATGGCTACACCTTC

clone_size: few
d_call: TRBD1
v_call: TRBV5-1
j_call: TRBJ2-7
cdr3_aa: CATRSGQGVSEQYF
cdr3_nt: TGCGCCACTCGGTCGGGACAGGGGGTGTCCGAGCAGTACTTC

clone_size: -
d_call: TRBD1
v_call: TRBV24-1
j_call: TRBJ2-6
cdr3_aa: CATSDGQGASGANVLTF
cdr3_nt: TGTGCCACCAGTGACGGACAGGGGGCGTCTGGGGCCAACGTCCTGACTTTC

clone_size: -
d_call: TRBD2
v_call: TRBV11-3
j_call: TRBJ2-3
cdr3_aa: CASSVGLAGADTQYF
cdr3_nt: TGTGCCAGCAGCGTGGGACTAGCGGGGGCCGATACGCAGTATTTT

clone_size: -
d_call: -
v_call: TRBV9
j_call: TRBJ2-6
cdr3_aa: CASSQDGSGANALTF
cdr3_nt: TGTGCCAGCAGCCAGGATGGCTCTGGGGCCAACGCCCTAACTTTC

clone_size: -
d_call: -
v_call: TRBV21-1
j_call: TRBJ2-7
cdr3_aa: CASSKDRSRYEQYF
cdr3_nt: TGTGCCAGCAGCAAAGACAGATCCCGCTACGAGCAGTACTTC

clone_size: many
d_call: -
v_call: TRBV12-3/TRBV12-4
j_call: TRBJ1-1
cdr3_aa: CASKTREGTEAFF
cdr3_nt: TGTGCCAGCAAGACCAGGGAGGGTACTGAAGCTTTCTTT

clone_size: few
d_call: TRBD1
v_call: TRBV6-2/TRBV6-3
j_call: TRBJ1-5
cdr3_aa: CASKTGEDRPYNQPQHF
cdr3_nt: TGTGCCAGCAAAACAGGTGAGGACAGGCCTTACAATCAGCCCCAGCATTTT

clone_size: -
d_call: TRBD1
v_call: TRBV4-1
j_call: TRBJ2-2
cdr3_aa: CASSQSRDSLYTGELFF
cdr3_nt: TGCGCCAGCAGCCAAAGCCGGGACAGCTTATACACCGGGGAGCTGTTTTTT

clone_size: -
d_call: TRBD2
v_call: TRBV7-2
j_call: TRBJ2-7
cdr3_aa: CASSSGTRQEQYF
cdr3_nt: TGTGCCAGCAGCTCCGGGACTAGGCAAGAGCAGTACTTC

clone_size: few
d_call: -
v_call: TRBV29-1
j_call: TRBJ1-1
cdr3_aa: CSVESTGKAFF
cdr3_nt: TGCAGCGTGGAATCCACAGGGAAAGCTTTCTTT

clone_size: many
d_call: -
v_call: TRBV11-2
j_call: TRBJ2-1
cdr3_aa: CASSLAWLKDEQFF
cdr3_nt: TGTGCCAGCAGCTTAGCTTGGCTGAAGGATGAGCAGTTCTTC

clone_size: few
d_call: -
v_call: TRBV10-2
j_call: TRBJ1-5
cdr3_aa: CASTVGQNQPQHF
cdr3_nt: TGCGCCAGCACAGTGGGGCAGAATCAGCCCCAGCATTTT

clone_size: -
d_call: TRBD1
v_call: TRBV10-2
j_call: TRBJ1-1
cdr3_aa: CASSEIRPGGDAEAFF
cdr3_nt: TGCGCCAGCAGTGAAATAAGGCCAGGGGGCGATGCTGAAGCTTTCTTT

clone_size: -
d_call: -
v_call: TRBV20-1
j_call: TRBJ1-4
cdr3_aa: CSARDFAGVNEKLFF
cdr3_nt: TGCAGTGCTAGAGATTTTGCAGGGGTTAATGAAAAACTGTTTTTT

clone_size: many
d_call: -
v_call: TRBV2
j_call: TRBJ1-4
cdr3_aa: CASSLDTTSEKLFF
cdr3_nt: TGTGCCAGCAGTTTGGACACGACCAGCGAAAAACTGTTTTTT

clone_size: few
d_call: TRBD1
v_call: TRBV19
j_call: TRBJ1-2
cdr3_aa: CATGGQGADGYTF
cdr3_nt: TGTGCCACTGGAGGACAGGGGGCGGATGGCTACACCTTC

clone_size: few
d_call: -
v_call: TRBV28
j_call: TRBJ2-1
cdr3_aa: CASRRNEQFF
cdr3_nt: TGTGCCAGCAGACGCAATGAGCAGTTCTTC

clone_size: -
d_call: TRBD2
v_call: TRBV3-1
j_call: TRBJ2-2
cdr3_aa: CASSPGLAGYTGELFF
cdr3_nt: TGTGCCAGCAGCCCAGGACTAGCGGGGTACACCGGGGAGCTGTTTTTT

clone_size: -
d_call: -
v_call: TRBV6-1
j_call: TRBJ1-4
cdr3_aa: CASSEPLGLSLEKLFF
cdr3_nt: TGTGCCAGCAGTGAACCGTTGGGACTGAGCCTTGAAAAACTGTTTTTT

clone_size: -
d_call: TRBD1
v_call: TRBV11-3
j_call: TRBJ2-2
cdr3_aa: CASSPSPRDRGGTGELFF
cdr3_nt: TGTGCCAGCAGCCCCTCTCCCCGGGACAGGGGAGGCACCGGGGAGCTGTTTTTT

clone_size: many
d_call: -
v_call: TRBV7-9
j_call: TRBJ1-1
cdr3_aa: CASSLTMNTEAFF
cdr3_nt: TGTGCCAGCAGCTTGACAATGAACACTGAAGCTTTCTTT

clone_size: many
d_call: -
v_call: TRBV7-8
j_call: TRBJ1-2
cdr3_aa: CASSHGQPTNYGYTF
cdr3_nt: TGTGCCAGCAGCCACGGACAGCCTACTAACTATGGCTACACCTTC

clone_size: many
d_call: -
v_call: TRBV5-1
j_call: TRBJ1-1
cdr3_aa: CASSPQQALNTEAFF
cdr3_nt: TGCGCCAGCAGCCCGCAACAGGCGCTGAACACTGAAGCTTTCTTT

clone_size: many
d_call: TRBD1
v_call: TRBV4-1
j_call: TRBJ1-4
cdr3_aa: CASSQPDRDNEKLFF
cdr3_nt: TGCGCCAGCAGCCAACCGGACAGGGATAATGAAAAACTGTTTTTT

clone_size: -
d_call: -
v_call: TRBV2
j_call: TRBJ2-5
cdr3_aa: CASSRDFTETQYF
cdr3_nt: TGTGCCAGCAGCAGGGACTTCACAGAGACCCAGTACTTC

clone_size: few
d_call: -
v_call: TRBV7-6
j_call: TRBJ2-3
cdr3_aa: CASSLLYGSTDTQYF
cdr3_nt: TGTGCCAGCAGCTTATTGTACGGTAGCACAGATACGCAGTATTTT